The 8 T cell receptor beta chains below come from one sample, sequenced in a study of T cells after yellow fever vaccination. TCRdb fed the 5' RACE reads into MiXCR, producing one record per CDR3 protein. The repertoire includes about 360,000 distinct CDR3 sequences, over 5% of them detected once, and approximately 15% sits in the top ten. The sequencing here drew on PBMCs, taken 5 days after the yellow fever booster vaccination. The receptors originated from a man aged 30 to 45 who received the YFV17D yellow fever vaccine.

The CDR3 DNA reads as TGTGCCAGCAGCATGACTAGCGGGCTTCGAAATGAGCAGTTCTTC. This codes for CASSMTSGLRNEQFF. V and J are TRBV5-4 and TRBJ2-1, with TRBD2 matching 10 bases. Trimming cost V 4 bases and J 7 bases; bases outside gene matches: 8. The germline CDR1 and CDR2 sequences are SGHNT and YYREEE (reference sequence). The CDR3 length is 15 residues.

The V and J genes are TRBV19 and TRBJ1-1, with D unclear. This CDR3 has 13 amino acids. The V end lost 0 bases, the J end lost 3 bases, and 5 bases lay between the germline ends. Germline values: CDR1 LNHDA, CDR2 SQIVND (reference sequence). Here the CDR3 reads CASSIERDTEAFF. As DNA, the CDR3 is TGTGCCAGTAGTATAGAAAGAGACACTGAAGCTTTCTTT.

The V gene is TRBV4-3, the J gene TRBJ2-1; 10 bases match TRBD2. This CDR3 is built from 16 residues. The germline V gene has CDR1 LGHNA and CDR2 YSLEER. V shed 0 bases and J 4 bases; nucleotides not matched to a gene: 3. The CDR3 bases are TGCGCCAGCAGCCAAGATGGGACTAGCGTTTACAATGAGCAGTTCTTC. Protein sequence: CASSQDGTSVYNEQFF.

This clonotype showed up just a few times. The CDR3: CASSDKTGTMPQFF. In nucleotides, the CDR3 is TGTGCCAGCAGTGACAAAACCGGGACTATGCCTCAGTTCTTC. The rearrangement links TRBV6-1 to TRBJ2-1; TRBD2 matches at 7 bases. Germline V lookup: CDR1 MNHNS, CDR2 SASEGT. The trim removed 3 bases at V and 13 bases at J, leaving 12 bases unmatched. The CDR3 consists of 14 residues.

This clonotype was seen more than once but under ten times. The J gene is TRBJ2-5, the V gene TRBV25-1; no reliable D call. V lost 3 bases to trimming and J lost 3 bases, with 8 bases between them. CDR3 length equals 13 residues. Germline CDR1 and CDR2: MGHDK and SYGVNS. The CDR3 sequence is CASSDQFKETQYF. The CDR3 bases are TGTGCCAGCAGTGACCAGTTCAAAGAGACCCAGTACTTC.

The V gene is TRBV27, the J gene TRBJ2-2, with 7 bases matching TRBD1. This CDR3 region has 13 residues. Per germline, CDR1 MNHEY and CDR2 SMNVEV (reference sequence). Trimming took 4 bases from V and 9 from J; bases not matched to a gene: 5. The CDR3 spells CASSSRQGWELFF. CDR3 coding DNA: TGTGCCAGCAGTTCCAGACAGGGATGGGAGCTGTTTTTT.

This clonotype was found many times. The rearrangement links TRBV24-1 to TRBJ2-1; 7 positions agree with TRBD1. Trimming took 3 bases from V and 5 from J; bases not matched to a gene: 9. The CDR3 consists of 16 residues. Germline V CDR1 and CDR2: KGHDR, SFDVKD. Here the CDR3 DNA reads TGTGCCACCAGTGATCCTGCGGCCACAGGGGACAATGAGCAGTTCTTC. Protein product: CATSDPAATGDNEQFF.

This clonotype occurred many times. The CDR3 is CASSPQQSGNQPQHF. The CDR3 DNA reads as TGTGCCAGCTCACCGCAACAGTCGGGCAATCAGCCCCAGCATTTT. The chain is built from TRBV18 and TRBJ1-5; D is ambiguous. Germline V gives CDR1 KGHSH, CDR2 LQKENI. The CDR3 is 15 amino acids. Trimming cost V 3 bases and J 2 bases, with 11 bases left between them.